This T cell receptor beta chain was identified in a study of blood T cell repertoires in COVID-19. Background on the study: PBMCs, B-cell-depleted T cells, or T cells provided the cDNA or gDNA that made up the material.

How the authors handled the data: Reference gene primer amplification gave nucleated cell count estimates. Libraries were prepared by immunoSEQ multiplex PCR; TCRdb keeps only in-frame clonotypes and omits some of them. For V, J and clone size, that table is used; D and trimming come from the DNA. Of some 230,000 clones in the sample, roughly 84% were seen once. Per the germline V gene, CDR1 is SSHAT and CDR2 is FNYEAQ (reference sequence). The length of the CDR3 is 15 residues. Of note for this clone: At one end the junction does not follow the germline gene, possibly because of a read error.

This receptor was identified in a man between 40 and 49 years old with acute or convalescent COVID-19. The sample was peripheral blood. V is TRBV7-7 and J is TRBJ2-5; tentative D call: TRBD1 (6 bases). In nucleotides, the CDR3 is TGTGCTAGCAGCTCCACCACAGGGAACCAAGAGACCCAGTACTTC. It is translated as CASSSTTGNQETQYF.